This is a list of T cell receptor beta chains from one sample in a study of T-cell memory formation after mild COVID-19. One entry per CDR3 protein results from TCRdb running MiXCR on the 5' RACE reads. The profile shows some 160,000 distinct CDR3 sequences, 31% of them singletons. The sequencing input was PBMCs or a T cell subset sorted from them (not recorded which). Every receptor here comes from an adult woman who had mild COVID-19 (a few samples of this study predate the infection). Cell type and time point are not known. Both conserved end residues are part of each CDR3. A D gene is named only where the DNA matches it firmly. Clone size is stated in some rows and not others, as once, few, many or a class when expanded.

>TRBV2|TRBJ2-2|few|.
TGTGCCAGCACCGGACGGGCCGGGGAGCTGTTTTTT
CASTGRAGELFF
>TRBV12-3/TRBV12-4|TRBJ1-2|.|.
TGTGCCAGCAGTCCCCAAGTGGGCTATGGCTACACCTTC
CASSPQVGYGYTF
>TRBV15|TRBJ2-3|few|.
TGTGCCACCAGCCCCCCACGTGATACGCAGTATTTT
CATSPPRDTQYF
>TRBV5-6|TRBJ2-2|.|.
TGTGCCAGCAGCTTGGCTCACCAGAACACCGGGGAGCTGTTTTTT
CASSLAHQNTGELFF
>TRBV19|TRBJ2-7|once|.
TGTGCCAGTAGTATAGCGGAGGGGCCCTACGAGCAGTACTTC
CASSIAEGPYEQYF
>TRBV7-2|TRBJ1-1|.|.
TGTGCCAGCAGCTTATACCATACCCCGACCTCGGGGACGTCGGTCTTT
CASSLYHTPTSGTSVF
>TRBV12-3/TRBV12-4|TRBJ2-1|few|.
TGTGCCAGCAGTTTAGCCGAGCCCTTCCTATACAATGAGCAGTTCTTC
CASSLAEPFLYNEQFF
>TRBV11-3|TRBJ1-1|.|.
TGTGCCAGCAGCTTAGATTCCTGGGACGAGAACACTGAAGCTTTCTTT
CASSLDSWDENTEAFF
>TRBV12-3/TRBV12-4|TRBJ2-5|.|.
TGTGCCAGCAGTTTAAATGCGAGAGAGACCCAGTACTTC
CASSLNARETQYF
>TRBV20-1|TRBJ2-1|.|.
TGCAGTGCTAGAGATCCCGCCGCTTACTCGTGGTCCTACAATGAGCAGTTCTTC
CSARDPAAYSWSYNEQFF
>TRBV18|TRBJ2-1|.|TRBD2
TGTGCCAGCTCACGACTAGCGGGAGTTGACAATGAGCAGTTCTTC
CASSRLAGVDNEQFF
>TRBV5-1|TRBJ1-6|.|.
TGCGCCAGCAGCGCCACGACTCTCTCCTATAATTCACCCCTCCACTTT
CASSATTLSYNSPLHF
>TRBV12-3/TRBV12-4|TRBJ2-5|.|.
TGTGCCAGCAGTTTCGGCAGCAGCTACGAGACCCAGTACTTC
CASSFGSSYETQYF
>TRBV5-5|TRBJ1-2|.|TRBD1
TGTGCCAGCAGCTGGGACACAGGGGGCACCCCTTACTATGGCTACACCTTC
CASSWDTGGTPYYGYTF
>TRBV7-3|TRBJ2-7|few|TRBD2
TGTGCCAGCAGCTTGACTGGGAGGGGCGCCTACGAGCAGTACTTC
CASSLTGRGAYEQYF
>TRBV5-6|TRBJ2-5|.|TRBD2
TGTGCCAGCAGCTTTCCGGGACTAGCGGGACCAGCAGAGACCCAGTACTTC
CASSFPGLAGPAETQYF
>TRBV5-6|TRBJ2-5|few|TRBD1
TGTGCCAGCAGGCCGACAGGGCTAGAGACCCAGTACTTC
CASRPTGLETQYF
>TRBV13|TRBJ2-1|.|.
TGTGCCAGCAGCTTAGTCGGGCAGAACAATGAGCAGTTCTTC
CASSLVGQNNEQFF
>TRBV5-1|TRBJ1-2|once|.
TGCGCCAGCAGCTTTCTAGCTAACTATGGCTACACCTTC
CASSFLANYGYTF
>TRBV20-1|TRBJ1-5|.|.
TGCAGTGCTGATCCTTTATATGGGGGGATGGGCAATCAGCCCCAGCATTTT
CSADPLYGGMGNQPQHF
>TRBV7-9|TRBJ2-7|.|TRBD1
TGTGCCAGCAGCCTGACAGGGGGCTCCTACGAGCAGTACTTC
CASSLTGGSYEQYF
>TRBV5-1|TRBJ2-3|.|.
TGCGCCAGCAGCGTGACAGGCTCTGGGTGGGATACGCAGTATTTT
CASSVTGSGWDTQYF
>TRBV24-1|TRBJ2-3|.|.
TGTGCCACCAGTGGGAGGGGGCGGACAGATACGCAGTATTTT
CATSGRGRTDTQYF
>TRBV15|TRBJ2-5|few|.
TGTGCCACTAGGGAGGACCGGGACCAAGAGACCCAGTACTTC
CATREDRDQETQYF
>TRBV7-7|TRBJ2-2|few|.
TGTGCCAGCAGCCCGCGGACTGTCGGGGAGCTGTTTTTT
CASSPRTVGELFF
>TRBV7-9|TRBJ1-1|.|.
TGTGCCAGCAGCCAGAGGGGGATTGGGAACACTGAAGCTTTCTTT
CASSQRGIGNTEAFF
>TRBV6-5|TRBJ2-2|.|.
TGTGCCAGCAGTTACTCGAACCCCCCCGGGGAGCTGTTTTTT
CASSYSNPPGELFF
>TRBV27|TRBJ1-1|.|.
TGTGCCAGCAGTTTACGGGACCTACCTAACACTGAAGCTTTCTTT
CASSLRDLPNTEAFF
>TRBV7-9|TRBJ2-2|once|.
TGTGCCAGCACGTATAAATACACCGGGGAGCTGTTTTTT
CASTYKYTGELFF
>TRBV30|TRBJ2-1|.|.
TGTGCCTGGAGTGTAGGGGCAGGAGGTGAGCAGTTCTTC
CAWSVGAGGEQFF
>TRBV7-3|TRBJ2-2|few|.
TGTGCCAGCAGCTGGGGACTCTACGGGGAGCTGTTTTTT
CASSWGLYGELFF
>TRBV29-1|TRBJ2-5|few|TRBD2
TGCAGCGTTGCAGTCTCTAGCGGGCAAGAGACCCAGTACTTC
CSVAVSSGQETQYF
>TRBV30|TRBJ2-2|many|.
TGTGCCTGGAACCGACTCACCTATACCGGGGAGCTGTTTTTT
CAWNRLTYTGELFF
>TRBV5-6|TRBJ2-2|.|.
TGTGCCAGCAGCTTGGCGATCAATGGGCCCACCGGGGAGCTGTTTTTT
CASSLAINGPTGELFF
>TRBV7-9|TRBJ1-6|few|TRBD1
TGTGCCAGCAGTTACGGGACAGGGGGTTCACCCCTCCACTTT
CASSYGTGGSPLHF
>TRBV7-8|TRBJ2-7|few|.
TGTGCCAGCAGCCAAGACAGCCCTCGGGACGAGCAGTACTTC
CASSQDSPRDEQYF
>TRBV2|TRBJ1-1|.|.
TGTGCCAGCTCGGTCCATACTGAAGCTTTCTTT
CASSVHTEAFF
>TRBV6-2/TRBV6-3|TRBJ2-1|once|TRBD2
TGTGCCAGCAGTTACATCACTAGCGGGAGCCGGGAGCAGTTCTTC
CASSYITSGSREQFF
>TRBV6-6|TRBJ2-5|few|TRBD2
TGTGCCAGCAGTCCCCTCCAGACTAGCGGGGGCCAAGAGACCCAGTACTTC
CASSPLQTSGGQETQYF
>TRBV4-1|TRBJ2-5|few|TRBD2
TGCGCCAGCAGCCAAGATAGGCGACTAGCGGGGCCCCAAGAGACCCAGTACTTC
CASSQDRRLAGPQETQYF
>TRBV6-2/TRBV6-3|TRBJ2-7|.|.
TGTGCCAGCAGTACAGGGTTGTCCTACGAGCAGTACTTC
CASSTGLSYEQYF
>TRBV18|TRBJ1-2|few|.
TGTGCCAGCTCACCAGCCGACGGGTATGGCTACACCTTC
CASSPADGYGYTF
>TRBV19|TRBJ1-1|few|.
TGTGCCAGTACCTTGGGTGGGTTCCCGGGGACTGAAGCTTTCTTT
CASTLGGFPGTEAFF
>TRBV7-2|TRBJ2-3|.|TRBD2
TGTGCCAGCAGCTTAGTACTAGCGGCTGTTGGAGGGGCAGATACGCAGTATTTT
CASSLVLAAVGGADTQYF